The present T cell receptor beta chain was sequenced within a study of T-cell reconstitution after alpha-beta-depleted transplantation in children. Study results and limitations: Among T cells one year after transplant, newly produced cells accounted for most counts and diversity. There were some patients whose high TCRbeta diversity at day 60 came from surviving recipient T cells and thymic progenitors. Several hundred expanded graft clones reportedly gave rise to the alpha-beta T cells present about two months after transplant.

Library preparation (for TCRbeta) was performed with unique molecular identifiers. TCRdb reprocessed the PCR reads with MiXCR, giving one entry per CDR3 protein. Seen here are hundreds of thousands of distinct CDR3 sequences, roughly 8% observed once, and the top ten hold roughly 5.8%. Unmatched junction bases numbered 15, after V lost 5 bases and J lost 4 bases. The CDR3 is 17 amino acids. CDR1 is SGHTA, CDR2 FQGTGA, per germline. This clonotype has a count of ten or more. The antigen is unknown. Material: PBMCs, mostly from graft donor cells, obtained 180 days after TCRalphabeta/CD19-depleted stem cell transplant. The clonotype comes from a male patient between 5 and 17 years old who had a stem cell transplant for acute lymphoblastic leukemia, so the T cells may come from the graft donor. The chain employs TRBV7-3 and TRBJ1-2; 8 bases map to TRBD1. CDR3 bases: TGTGCCAGCAGCCCCAGGGGGCCAGAAGGACAGCTCTATGGCTACACCTTC. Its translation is CASSPRGPEGQLYGYTF. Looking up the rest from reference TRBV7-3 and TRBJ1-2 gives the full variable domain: GAGVSQTPSNKVTEKGKYVELRCDPISGHTALYWYRQSLGQGPEFLIYFQGTGAADDSGLPNDRFFAVRPEGSVSTLKIQRTERGDSAVYLCASSPRGPEGQLYGYTFGSGTRLTVV.